The clone carrying this T cell receptor (beta chain) was found many times. Germline assignment: CDR1 ENHRY and CDR2 SYGVKD. The CDR3 consists of 13 residues. The V end was cut by 2 bases, the J end by 5 bases, with 9 bases between. This record belongs to a study of read filtering for tumor transcriptome and immune sequencing. At the level of the study: By R-ISS, stages I, II and III held around 8, 15 and 7 patients. DNase treatment preceded whole-transcriptome library preparation. RNA-seq yielded only about 75 to 1,400 TCR reads, IR-seq about 3.5 to 10.27 million.

The library was built from about 400 ng RNA with molecular barcoded adaptors for alpha/delta and beta/gamma chains. TCRdb analysed the reads with MiXCR anew, one entry per CDR3 protein. The sample lists 100,000 to 150,000 distinct CDR3 sequences; 10% to 15% were seen once. This chain joins TRBV10-3 and TRBJ2-5; D is unresolved. The sample comprised a population of CD138-negative cells sorted from bone marrow. This receptor was taken from a donor over 35 with multiple myeloma. CDR3 loop: CAISEDLRETQYF. The CDR3 DNA reads TGTGCCATCAGTGAGGACCTGAGGGAGACCCAGTACTTC.